The present T cell receptor (beta chain) was sequenced within a study of radiotherapy plus CTLA-4 blockade in lung cancer. Whole-study context: 15% to 20% of patients responded objectively, and about 32% achieved disease control. Study-level findings and limits: In blood, TCR clones derived from the tumor expanded after radiotherapy plus ipilimumab.

TCRdb's table, derived via immunoSEQ multiplex PCR, lists solely in-frame clones and lacks some. This table holds 65,000 to 95,000 clones, around nine tenths found once. V was pared by 5 bases and J by 3 bases, with 6 bases of the junction left unmatched. The CDR3 contains 14 residues. From germline, CDR1 is SGHTA and CDR2 FQGTGA. Details on this clone: Its target is not known.

The source was peripheral blood, collected from a patient treated with radiotherapy plus ipilimumab. The V call is TRBV7-3, the J call TRBJ1-1, with 7 bases that match TRBD1. This receptor was taken from a human donor with non-small cell lung cancer that progressed on radiotherapy plus ipilimumab. The CDR3, as DNA: TGTGCCAGCAGCAAGGACAGGTGGGACACTGAAGCTTTCTTT. Encoded protein: CASSKDRWDTEAFF.